This entry lists 22 T cell receptor beta chains sequenced from one sample in a study of PD-1 blockade in classical Hodgkin lymphoma. Patients all relapsed after autologous stem cell transplantation, and there was variation in brentuximab vedotin exposure. TCRdb's copy holds only in-frame clones and misses some; the assay was immunoSEQ multiplex PCR. The sample gives around 39,000 clones, approximately 82% of which show up once; about 15% is in the top ten. The sequencing used peripheral blood mononuclear cells (PBMCs), collected before the second cycle of nivolumab. The source is a human donor with classical Hodgkin lymphoma.

This clone occurred once. V gene TRBV18 combines with J gene TRBJ1-1; no firm D call. Germline CDR1 is KGHSH and CDR2 is LQKENI. There are 14 residues in the CDR3. The V gene lost 3 bases and the J gene lost 7 bases, with 15 bases spanning the gap. The CDR3 region has the DNA TGTGCCAGCTCACCGTACTCCCGGGAGGGTGAAGCTTTCTTT. It translates to CASSPYSREGEAFF. The variable domain in full, with the rest retrieved from reference TRBV18 and TRBJ1-1, is NAGVMQNPRHLVRRRGQEARLRCSPMKGHSHVYWYRQLPEEGLKFMVYLQKENIIDESGMPKERFSAEFPKEGPSILRIQQVVRGDSAAYFCASSPYSREGEAFFGQGTRLTVV.

The chain is built from TRBV5-6 and TRBJ2-3; TRBD1 might be the D (6 bases). The germline V and J ends were trimmed by 2 bases and 0 bases, with 7 bases remaining between them. The CDR3 spans 14 residues. Germline lookup yields CDR1 SGHDT and CDR2 YYEEEE. This CDR3 reads CASSFTGSTDTQYF. CDR3 nucleotide sequence: TGTGCCAGCAGCTTTACAGGGAGCACAGATACGCAGTATTTT.

The gene calls are TRBV2 and TRBJ1-4; tentatively, D is TRBD1 (5 bases). This CDR3 contains 13 residues. Trimming stripped 5 bases from V and 6 bases from J, with 10 bases between. Germline V gene data show CDR1 as SNHLY and CDR2 as FYNNEI. In DNA form, the CDR3 reads TGTGCCAGCAGTTGGGGGATGGATGAAAAACTGTTTTTT. It translates to CASSWGMDEKLFF. The whole variable domain, remainder taken from reference TRBV2 and TRBJ1-4, is EPEVTQTPSHQVTQMGQEVILRCVPISNHLYFYWYRQILGQKVEFLVSFYNNEISEKSEIFDDQFSVERPDGSNFTLKIRSTKLEDSAMYFCASSWGMDEKLFFGSGTQLSVL.

The chain joins TRBV10-3 to TRBJ2-5; 7 positions agree with TRBD1. Germline loops: CDR1 ENHRY, CDR2 SYGVKD. CDR3 length: 13 amino acids. V lost 10 bases to trimming and J lost 0 bases; unmatched junction nucleotides: 5. CDR3 loop: CATSGQDQETQYF. The CDR3, as DNA: TGTGCCACCTCCGGACAGGACCAAGAGACCCAGTACTTC.

This clone is classed as medium-sized. CDR3 nucleotide sequence: TGCAGCGTTGAGTACACCGGGGAGCTGTTTTTT. It encodes CSVEYTGELFF. This chain uses TRBV29-1 with TRBJ2-2, with D hard to call. In germline, CDR1 is SQVTM, CDR2 ANQGSEA. This CDR3 has 11 amino acids. V lost 3 bases and J lost 3, with 2 bases in between.

The chain is built from TRBV15 and TRBJ2-7, with D perhaps matching TRBD1 (7 bases). The CDR3 is 16 amino acids. CDR1 and CDR2 from the germline V gene are LNHNV and YYDKDF (reference sequence). V was shortened by 1 base and J by 4 bases, with 17 bases between the two germline ends. CDR3 in amino acids: CATSRGGDSAGYEQYF. Written as DNA, the CDR3 is TGTGCCACCAGCAGAGGGGGGGACAGCGCAGGATACGAGCAGTACTTC.

The count of this clone is one. This chain uses TRBV7-6 with TRBJ2-2; 9 positions agree with TRBD2. V was clipped by 3 bases and J by 4 bases; unmatched bases: 6. Germline CDR1 reads SGHVS; CDR2 reads FNYEAQ. The CDR3 loop spans 16 amino acids. CDR3: CASSFSRGGATGELFF. The CDR3 nucleotides are TGTGCCAGCAGCTTCTCTCGCGGGGGGGCCACCGGGGAGCTGTTTTTT.

Here the CDR3 reads CASSLGKTVGSRYGYTF. As DNA, the CDR3 is TGTGCCAGCAGCTTGGGGAAAACAGTTGGTTCCCGCTATGGCTACACCTTC. The chain uses TRBV5-4 and TRBJ1-2; D remains unclear. V was clipped by 0 bases and J by 4 bases, with 19 bases between them. Germline assignment: CDR1 SGHNT and CDR2 YYREEE (reference sequence). This CDR3 spans 17 amino acids.

The rearrangement joins TRBV18 to TRBJ2-4; TRBD2 matches 11 bases. The germline gives CDR1 KGHSH, CDR2 LQKENI. This CDR3 has 17 residues. V shed 2 bases and J 6 bases; nucleotides not matched to a gene: 9. CDR3 protein: CASSPMLAGGSGNIQYF. Written as DNA, the CDR3 is TGTGCCAGCTCACCAATGCTAGCGGGGGGTTCAGGAAACATTCAGTACTTC.

The gene calls are TRBV5-6 and TRBJ1-2, with TRBD1 matching 9 bases. With 4 bases clipped from V and 5 bases from J, the junction kept 6 bases outside the gene matches. The CDR3 extends over 14 amino acids. Germline V gene data show CDR1 as SGHDT and CDR2 as YYEEEE. CDR3 sequence reads: CASSPTGGGYGYTF. The CDR3 DNA sequence: TGTGCCAGCAGCCCTACAGGGGGCGGATATGGCTACACCTTC. Full variable domain (rest looked up from reference TRBV5-6 and TRBJ1-2): DAGVTQSPTHLIKTRGQQVTLRCSPKSGHDTVSWYQQALGQGPQFIFQYYEEEERQRGNFPDRFSGHQFPNYSSELNVNALLLGDSALYLCASSPTGGGYGYTFGSGTRLTVV.

This sequence joins TRBV5-1 and TRBJ2-5; 8 bases are a match to TRBD2. The CDR3 is 14 residues long. The germline V gene has CDR1 SGHRS and CDR2 YFSETQ. V shed 0 bases, J shed 4 bases, and the junction held 2 bases outside the gene matches. The CDR3 sequence is CASSLGLALETQYF. In DNA, the CDR3 is TGCGCCAGCAGCTTGGGACTAGCGTTAGAGACCCAGTACTTC.

This clone was detected once. J is TRBJ2-3 and V is TRBV7-2; D may be TRBD2 (7 bases). CDR3 length: 15 residues. The germline V and J ends were trimmed by 2 bases and 6 bases, with 15 bases remaining between them. Per germline, CDR1 SGHTA and CDR2 FQGNSA. CDR3: CASSLMGGARDTQYF. CDR3 nucleotides: TGTGCCAGCAGCTTAATGGGGGGGGCAAGGGATACGCAGTATTTT.

The rearrangement uses TRBV7-6 and TRBJ2-1; TRBD2 might be the D (7 bases). The CDR3 covers 15 residues. Trimming removed 3 bases from V and 7 bases from J, with 16 bases in between. Germline V gene data show CDR1 as SGHVS and CDR2 as FNYEAQ. The CDR3 nucleotides are TGTGCCAGCAGCTTGAGGGGGGGCGTTGGGAATGAGCAGTTCTTC. Translated, it gives CASSLRGGVGNEQFF. The variable domain in full, with the rest retrieved from reference TRBV7-6 and TRBJ2-1, is GAGVSQSPRYKVTKRGQDVALRCDPISGHVSLYWYRQALGQGPEFLTYFNYEAQQDKSGLPNDRFSAERPEGSISTLTIQRTEQRDSAMYRCASSLRGGVGNEQFFGPGTRLTVL.

The chain is built from TRBV9 and TRBJ2-3, with D perhaps TRBD2 (5 bases). The length of the CDR3 is 14 residues. The V end was cut by 0 bases, the J end by 3 bases, with 8 bases between. CDR1 and CDR2 (germline): SGDLS, YYNGEE. CDR3 region: CASSVDGVTDTQYF. DNA for the CDR3: TGTGCCAGCAGCGTAGACGGGGTTACAGATACGCAGTATTTT.

This chain uses TRBV19 with TRBJ1-2; TRBD1 agrees at 9 bases. Trimming cost V 4 bases and J 6 bases; bases outside gene matches: 6. The germline CDR1 and CDR2 sequences are LNHDA and SQIVND (reference sequence). The CDR3 spans 14 residues. Here the CDR3 reads CASSTRDRDHGYTF. The CDR3 nucleotides read TGTGCCAGTAGTACCCGGGACAGGGACCATGGCTACACCTTC.

The chain joins TRBV5-1 to TRBJ2-3, with TRBD2 as a possible D gene (6 bases). V was trimmed by 5 bases and J by 0 bases, leaving 10 bases between them. Germline V gene lookup returns CDR1 SGHRS and CDR2 YFSETQ. This CDR3 region has 14 residues. The CDR3 coding sequence is TGCGCCAGCAGAATTAGCGGTAGCACAGATACGCAGTATTTT. Its translation: CASRISGSTDTQYF.

This clone has just a few counts. The chain couples TRBV18 to TRBJ2-7; TRBD1 might be the D (5 bases). With 2 bases removed from V and 3 bases from J, the gap between germline ends came to 11 bases. The CDR3 consists of 14 residues. Germline V lookup: CDR1 KGHSH, CDR2 LQKENI. CDR3 sequence reads: CASSPSKGYYEQYF. The CDR3 region has the DNA TGTGCCAGCTCACCATCCAAGGGGTACTACGAGCAGTACTTC.

The chain combines TRBV5-1 with TRBJ2-7, with D tentatively TRBD1 (5 bases). Germline CDR1 SGHRS, CDR2 YFSETQ. CDR3 length: 12 residues. Between the trimmed V and J ends, which lost 2 bases and 5 bases, there was a span of 8 bases. CDR3 protein: CASSFVGDEQYF. For the CDR3, the DNA is TGCGCCAGCAGCTTTGTAGGGGACGAGCAGTACTTC. The complete variable domain, with remaining parts taken from reference TRBV5-1 and TRBJ2-7, reads KAGVTQTPRYLIKTRGQQVTLSCSPISGHRSVSWYQQTPGQGLQFLFEYFSETQRNKGNFPGRFSGRQFSNSRSEMNVSTLELGDSALYLCASSFVGDEQYFGPGTRLTVT.

This chain joins TRBV2 and TRBJ1-2; D is perhaps TRBD1 (5 bases). The CDR3 contains 15 residues. The ends were cut back, 2 bases at V and 2 bases at J, with 12 bases in the middle. Germline V gene sequence: CDR1 SNHLY, CDR2 FYNNEI. The CDR3 DNA reads as TGTGCCAGCAGTGAACTAAGGGGAGAAAACTATGGCTACACCTTC. Protein: CASSELRGENYGYTF.

The chain joins TRBV5-1 to TRBJ2-2; the match to TRBD1 covers 11 bases. The V gene end was trimmed by 4 bases and the J gene end by 5 bases; junction bases not matched to a gene: 7. Germline CDR1 and CDR2: SGHRS and YFSETQ. The CDR3 runs 16 residues. CDR3 coding DNA: TGCGCCAGCAGCACAACGGGACAGGGGGGAACCGGGGAGCTGTTTTTT. The encoded protein is CASSTTGQGGTGELFF.

V gene TRBV4-3 combines with J gene TRBJ1-6; no clear D. Germline V gene lookup returns CDR1 LGHNA and CDR2 YSLEER. The CDR3 covers 14 residues. V was trimmed by 3 bases and J by 8 bases, leaving 11 bases between them. This chain's CDR3 is CASSQSFSDSPLHF. CDR3 DNA: TGCGCCAGCAGCCAGTCATTCTCGGATTCACCCCTCCACTTT.

This clone was detected once. J is TRBJ2-5 and V is TRBV6-6, with D perhaps assigned TRBD1 or TRBD2 (6 bases each). Between the trimmed V and J ends, which lost 0 bases and 5 bases, there was a span of 13 bases. This CDR3 is built from 15 residues. Germline assignment: CDR1 MNHNY and CDR2 SVGAGI (reference sequence). The CDR3 DNA is TGTGCCAGCAGTTACTCGTCGGGGGCGTCGGAGACCCAGTACTTC. It yields the protein CASSYSSGASETQYF.